These 23 T cell receptor beta chains originate from one sample sequenced in a study of naive and memory T cell subsets. Both TRBC1 and TRBC2 were covered by a beta constant-region primer of two equimolar oligonucleotides. Nested alpha and beta constant-region primers with the SP2 primer drove four PCR rounds on ligated cDNA. Each CDR3 protein gets one entry after TCRdb re-called the UMI-ligation and nested PCR reads with MiXCR. Among 15,000 to 20,000 distinct CDR3 sequences, just over 8.5% were seen once, and the ten largest hold more than 20%. Sequenced material: central memory CD8+ T cells from blood. All receptors derive from a human donor in good health.

This clonotype was counted only a few times. V is TRBV4-2 and J is TRBJ2-6, with D perhaps assigned TRBD1 or TRBD2 (5 bases each). The germline gives CDR1 LGHNA, CDR2 YNFKEQ. The CDR3 extends over 19 amino acids. V lost 1 base and J 0 bases, leaving 16 bases between the germline ends. CDR3 DNA sequence: TGTGCCAGCAGCCAAGTGAAGGGACCAACCCCCTCTGGGGCCAACGTCCTGACTTTC. Encoded protein: CASSQVKGPTPSGANVLTF.

This clonotype was detected many times. The rearrangement joins TRBV7-9 to TRBJ2-7, with a tentative D call TRBD2 (6 bases). The CDR3 has 12 amino acids. V gave up 5 bases and J gave up 1 base, with 6 bases separating them. Per germline, CDR1 SEHNR and CDR2 FQNEAQ (reference sequence). The CDR3 loop reads CASSGGSYEQYF. CDR3 DNA sequence: TGTGCCAGCAGCGGGGGGTCCTACGAGCAGTACTTC.

This clonotype was counted between two and nine times. The rearrangement uses TRBV20-1 and TRBJ2-7; 12 positions match TRBD2. The CDR3 has 18 amino acids. CDR1 and CDR2 (germline): DFQATT, SNEGSKA (reference sequence). Trimming removed 4 bases from V and 0 bases from J; junction bases left unmatched: 13. CDR3 DNA sequence: TGCAGTGCTACCCGTGGACTAGCGGGGATACTAAGCTCCTACGAGCAGTACTTC. Translating it yields CSATRGLAGILSSYEQYF.

The chain has TRBV12-3 or TRBV12-4 and TRBJ1-5; D remains ambiguous. V lost 2 bases and J lost 0, with 11 bases in between. The CDR3 spans 16 residues. The CDR3 loop is CASSLYSLYSNQPQHF. CDR3 sequence (DNA): TGTGCCAGCAGTTTATATTCTCTTTATAGCAATCAGCCCCAGCATTTT.

In its sample, this clonotype was seen a few times. This chain joins TRBV28 and TRBJ2-3; 7 positions match TRBD1. Germline CDR1 and CDR2: MDHEN and SYDVKM. The trim removed 5 bases at V and 5 bases at J, leaving 7 bases unmatched. CDR3 length: 14 residues. The CDR3 region has the DNA TGTGCCAGCAGTCGACAGCGGACAGGAGATACGCAGTATTTT. It is translated as CASSRQRTGDTQYF.

Ten or more counts support this clonotype. The CDR3 sequence: CASSYRDRGLEQYF. The CDR3 DNA reads as TGCGCCAGCAGCTACCGGGACAGGGGGCTCGAGCAGTACTTC. The genes are TRBV5-1 and TRBJ2-7, with 12 nucleotides matching TRBD1. The CDR3 spans 14 residues. In germline, CDR1 is SGHRS, CDR2 YFSETQ. Losses at the gene ends were 3 bases for V and 6 bases for J; bases not matched to a gene: 4.

At least ten counts were recorded for this clonotype. V and J are TRBV30 and TRBJ2-7; D gene uncertain. CDR1 and CDR2 from the germline V gene are GTSNPN and SVGIG (reference sequence). This CDR3 contains 14 residues. With 2 bases removed from V and 7 bases from J, the gap between germline ends came to 18 bases. The CDR3 protein is CAWSPPANGVEQYF. In DNA, the CDR3 is TGTGCCTGGAGTCCCCCCGCGAATGGGGTTGAGCAGTACTTC.

This clonotype showed up many times. The chain has TRBV4-3 and TRBJ2-1; TRBD2 aligns across 8 bases. In germline, CDR1 is LGHNA, CDR2 YSLEER. The V gene end was trimmed by 0 bases and the J gene end by 6 bases; junction bases not matched to a gene: 7. The CDR3 consists of 16 residues. The CDR3: CASSQDEGSGANEQFF. Here the CDR3 DNA reads TGCGCCAGCAGCCAAGATGAGGGTAGCGGGGCCAATGAGCAGTTCTTC.

This clonotype was detected many times. The chain couples TRBV4-2 to TRBJ2-7; D gene unclear. The CDR3 covers 11 residues. Germline CDR1 and CDR2: LGHNA and YNFKEQ. With 4 bases removed from V and 6 bases from J, the gap between germline ends came to 7 bases. CDR3 residues: CASSLSREQYF. The CDR3 nucleotides are TGTGCCAGCAGCCTCAGTCGCGAGCAGTACTTC.

This clonotype was picked up a small number of times. This chain links TRBV20-1 with TRBJ2-7; the D gene is possibly TRBD2 (6 bases). CDR1 is DFQATT, CDR2 SNEGSKA, per germline (reference sequence). The length of the CDR3 is 13 residues. Trimming left V 4 bases short and J 3 bases short, with 13 bases between. The CDR3 nucleotides read TGCAGTGCTAAAAAGACTAGTGACTACGAGCAGTACTTC. Translated: CSAKKTSDYEQYF.

V and J are TRBV5-6 and TRBJ2-1, with a possible D match to TRBD1 (7 bases). The CDR3 runs 15 residues. Looked up from germline, CDR1 is SGHDT and CDR2 is YYEEEE. The V end lost 4 bases, the J end lost 7 bases, and 18 bases lay between the germline ends. The CDR3 region has the DNA TGTGCCAGCAGCCCGGACCAGGGGGGTGGGAATGAGCAGTTCTTC. The encoded protein is CASSPDQGGGNEQFF.

This chain joins TRBV11-2 and TRBJ2-3; TRBD1 aligns across 12 bases. CDR3 length: 14 residues. Trimming took 5 bases from V and 5 from J; bases not matched to a gene: 2. The germline CDR1 and CDR2 sequences are SGHAT and FQNNGV. This CDR3 reads CASSRDRGQDTQYF. DNA for the CDR3: TGTGCCAGCAGCCGGGACAGGGGGCAAGATACGCAGTATTTT.

In its sample, this clonotype was seen many times. V usage is TRBV28 and J usage is TRBJ2-2; D may be TRBD2 (6 bases). Trimming took 7 bases from V and 4 from J, leaving 13 bases between them. The CDR3 consists of 14 residues. Per the germline V gene, CDR1 is MDHEN and CDR2 is SYDVKM. This CDR3 reads CASTSGLFTGELFF. The CDR3 DNA follows: TGTGCCAGCACCTCGGGACTTTTCACCGGGGAGCTGTTTTTT.

Only a few counts were recorded for this clonotype. The CDR3 region is CASSLGLARTEAFF. Here the CDR3 DNA reads TGTGCCAGCAGCTTAGGGCTAGCTCGGACTGAAGCTTTCTTT. This chain connects TRBV7-9 to TRBJ1-1, with unresolved D. The germline V gene has CDR1 SEHNR and CDR2 FQNEAQ (reference sequence). V gave up 1 base and J gave up 5 bases, with 11 bases separating them. The length of the CDR3 is 14 residues.

The table lists this clonotype with many counts. The rearrangement uses TRBV28 and TRBJ2-6; possibly TRBD1 for D (8 bases). Trimming pared 3 bases from V and 1 base from J, leaving 16 bases between. The CDR3 sequence is 18 residues long. Germline lookup yields CDR1 MDHEN and CDR2 SYDVKM. CDR3 in amino acids: CASSFGGQGLSGANVLTF. The CDR3 coding sequence is TGTGCCAGCAGTTTCGGCGGACAGGGACTATCTGGGGCCAACGTCCTGACTTTC.

This sequence joins TRBV4-1 and TRBJ2-7; 7 positions match TRBD1. J gave up 3 bases and V 4 bases, and 9 bases lay outside the gene matches. The CDR3 sequence is 15 residues long. CDR1 and CDR2 (germline): MGHRA, YSYEKL. The chain's CDR3 is CASSRDSAGGYEQYF. CDR3 in DNA: TGCGCCAGCAGCCGAGATTCCGCAGGGGGCTACGAGCAGTACTTC.

This clonotype was seen only a few times. The chain couples TRBV14 to TRBJ2-1, with D possibly matching TRBD2 (5 bases). From germline, CDR1 is SGHDN and CDR2 FVKESK. V was cut by 9 bases and J by 3 bases, with 21 bases left in between. The CDR3 covers 16 residues. The CDR3 bases are TGTGCCAGTGCCCCCCTAAAAAATGACTACTACAATGAGCAGTTCTTC. Translated: CASAPLKNDYYNEQFF.

The sample holds many counts of this clonotype. The V call is TRBV6-4, the J call TRBJ2-1; TRBD1 matches 8 bases. This CDR3 contains 14 residues. The germline gives CDR1 MRHNA, CDR2 SNTAGT. V shed 0 bases and J 6 bases; nucleotides not matched to a gene: 1. This CDR3 is CASSDSTGVNEQFF. The CDR3 DNA sequence: TGTGCCAGCAGTGACTCGACAGGGGTCAATGAGCAGTTCTTC.

This chain uses TRBV4-2 with TRBJ2-1, with 9 positions matching TRBD2. Trimming at V came to 4 bases and at J to 3 bases, leaving 10 bases not matched to a gene. Germline V gene sequence: CDR1 LGHNA, CDR2 YNFKEQ. The CDR3 is 17 amino acids. The CDR3 DNA sequence: TGTGCCAGCAGCCCCACCGGAGGAGCGGGGGGCTACAATGAGCAGTTCTTC. Protein sequence: CASSPTGGAGGYNEQFF.

The chain links TRBV27 to TRBJ2-7, with 9 bases matching TRBD2. CDR3 length: 15 residues. The germline gives CDR1 MNHEY, CDR2 SMNVEV (reference sequence). With V trimmed by 3 bases and J by 7 bases, 10 bases remained unmatched. This CDR3 reads CASSFLGRLAVEQYF. The CDR3 DNA sequence: TGTGCCAGCAGTTTCCTTGGGAGACTAGCGGTGGAGCAGTACTTC.

CDR3 protein: CSARALGAGGISTDTQYF. In nucleotides, the CDR3 is TGCAGTGCTAGAGCCCTGGGTGCGGGAGGGATTAGCACAGATACGCAGTATTTT. V usage is TRBV20-1 and J usage is TRBJ2-3; 9 nucleotides line up with TRBD2. V dropped 1 base and J dropped 0; count of bases not matched to a gene: 11. This CDR3 spans 18 amino acids. The germline CDR1 and CDR2 sequences are DFQATT and SNEGSKA (reference sequence).

The chain couples TRBV18 to TRBJ1-1; D possibly corresponds to TRBD1 (5 bases). The CDR3 is 14 amino acids. Germline CDR1 reads KGHSH; CDR2 reads LQKENI. Trimming pared 6 bases from V and 3 bases from J, leaving 14 bases between. As DNA, the CDR3 is TGTGCCAGCTCGCCCACGGGGGGGGACACTGAAGCTTTCTTT. Amino acids: CASSPTGGDTEAFF.

This clonotype showed up many times. V usage is TRBV20-1 and J usage is TRBJ2-1; TRBD2 matches at 8 bases. CDR1 and CDR2 from the germline V gene are DFQATT and SNEGSKA (reference sequence). This CDR3 contains 16 residues. The junction had 9 bases not matched to a gene; V was cut back by 0 bases and J by 5 bases. The CDR3, as DNA: TGCAGTGCTAGAGATCCAGGTAGCGGGGACCACAATGAGCAGTTCTTC. Its protein is CSARDPGSGDHNEQFF.